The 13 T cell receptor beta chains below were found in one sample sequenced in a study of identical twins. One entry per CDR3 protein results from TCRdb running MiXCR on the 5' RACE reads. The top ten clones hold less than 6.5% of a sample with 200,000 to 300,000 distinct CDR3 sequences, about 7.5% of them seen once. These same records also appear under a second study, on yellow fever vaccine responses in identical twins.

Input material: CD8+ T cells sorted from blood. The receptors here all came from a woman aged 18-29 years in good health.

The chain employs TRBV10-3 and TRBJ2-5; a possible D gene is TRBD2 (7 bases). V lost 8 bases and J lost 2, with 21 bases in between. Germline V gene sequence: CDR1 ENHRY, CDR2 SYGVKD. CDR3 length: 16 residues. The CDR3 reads CAIGEGGAGIQETQYF. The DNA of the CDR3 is TGTGCCATCGGGGAAGGGGGGGCTGGTATTCAAGAGACCCAGTACTTC.

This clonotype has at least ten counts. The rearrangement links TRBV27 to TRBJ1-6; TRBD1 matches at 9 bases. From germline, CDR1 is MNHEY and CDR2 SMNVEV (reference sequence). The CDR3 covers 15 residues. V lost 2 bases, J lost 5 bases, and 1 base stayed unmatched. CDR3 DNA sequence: TGTGCCAGCAGTTTAGACAGGGGGAATAATTCACCCCTCCACTTT. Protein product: CASSLDRGNNSPLHF.

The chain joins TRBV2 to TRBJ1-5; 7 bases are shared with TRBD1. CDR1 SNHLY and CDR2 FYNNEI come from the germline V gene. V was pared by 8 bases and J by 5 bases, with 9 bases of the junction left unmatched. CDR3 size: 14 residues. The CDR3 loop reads CASDHRGEDQPQHF. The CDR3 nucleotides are TGTGCCAGCGATCACAGGGGTGAAGATCAGCCCCAGCATTTT. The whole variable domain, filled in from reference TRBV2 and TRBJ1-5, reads EPEVTQTPSHQVTQMGQEVILRCVPISNHLYFYWYRQILGQKVEFLVSFYNNEISEKSEIFDDQFSVERPDGSNFTLKIRSTKLEDSAMYFCASDHRGEDQPQHFGDGTRLSIL.

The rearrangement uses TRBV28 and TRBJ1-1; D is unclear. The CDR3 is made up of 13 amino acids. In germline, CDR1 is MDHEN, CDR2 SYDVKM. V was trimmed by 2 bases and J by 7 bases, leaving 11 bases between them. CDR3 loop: CASSLGGRHEAFF. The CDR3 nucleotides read TGTGCCAGCAGTTTAGGCGGACGGCATGAAGCTTTCTTT. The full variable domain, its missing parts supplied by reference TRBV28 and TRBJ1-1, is DVKVTQSSRYLVKRTGEKVFLECVQDMDHENMFWYRQDPGLGLRLIYFSYDVKMKEKGDIPEGYSVSREKKERFSLILESASTNQTSMYLCASSLGGRHEAFFGQGTRLTVV.

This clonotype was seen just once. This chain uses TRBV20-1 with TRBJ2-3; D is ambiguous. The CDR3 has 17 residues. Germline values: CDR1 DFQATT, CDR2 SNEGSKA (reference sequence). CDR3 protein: CCARDLLSVKDTDTQYF. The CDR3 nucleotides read TGCTGCGCTAGAGATCTCTTGAGCGTCAAGGACACAGATACGCAGTATTTT.

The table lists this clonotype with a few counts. As DNA, the CDR3 is TGTGCCAGCAGTTACGGGTGGGGCAACTATGGCTACACCTTC. It encodes CASSYGWGNYGYTF. This chain joins TRBV6-5 and TRBJ1-2, with a tentative D call TRBD1 (5 bases). CDR3 length: 14 residues. The germline V and J ends were trimmed by 2 bases and 2 bases, with 9 bases remaining between them. Germline CDR1 is MNHEY and CDR2 is SVGAGI.

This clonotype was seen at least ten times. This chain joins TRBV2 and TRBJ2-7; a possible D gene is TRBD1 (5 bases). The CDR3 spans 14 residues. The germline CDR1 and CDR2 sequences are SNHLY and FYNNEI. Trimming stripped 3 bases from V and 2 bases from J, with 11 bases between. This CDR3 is CASSDVGHPYEQYF. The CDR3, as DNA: TGTGCCAGCAGTGACGTCGGACACCCCTACGAGCAGTACTTC.

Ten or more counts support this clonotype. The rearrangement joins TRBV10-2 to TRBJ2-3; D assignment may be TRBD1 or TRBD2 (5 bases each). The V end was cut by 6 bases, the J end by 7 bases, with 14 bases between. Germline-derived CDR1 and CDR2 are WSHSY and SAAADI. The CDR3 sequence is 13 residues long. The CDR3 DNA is TGCGCCAGCAGAGGGGCCGACGGGAATACGCAGTATTTT. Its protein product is CASRGADGNTQYF.

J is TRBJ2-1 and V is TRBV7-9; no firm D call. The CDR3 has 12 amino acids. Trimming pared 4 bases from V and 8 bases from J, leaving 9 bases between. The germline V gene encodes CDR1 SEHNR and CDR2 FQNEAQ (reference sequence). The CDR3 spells CASSSPDYEQFF. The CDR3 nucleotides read TGTGCCAGCAGCTCCCCTGATTATGAGCAGTTCTTC.

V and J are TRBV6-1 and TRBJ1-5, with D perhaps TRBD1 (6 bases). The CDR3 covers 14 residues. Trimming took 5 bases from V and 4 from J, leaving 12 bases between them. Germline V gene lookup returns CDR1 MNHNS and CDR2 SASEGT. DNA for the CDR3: TGTGCCAGCAGTAAGGGGGTAGGTAATCAGCCCCAGCATTTT. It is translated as CASSKGVGNQPQHF.

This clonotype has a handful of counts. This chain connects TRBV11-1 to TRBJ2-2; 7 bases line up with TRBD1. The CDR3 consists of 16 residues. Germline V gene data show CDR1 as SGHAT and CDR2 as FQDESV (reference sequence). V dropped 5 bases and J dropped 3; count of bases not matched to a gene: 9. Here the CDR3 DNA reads TGTGCCAGCAGCCCTAGGGGGCGGATACACACCGGGGAGCTGTTTTTT. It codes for CASSPRGRIHTGELFF.

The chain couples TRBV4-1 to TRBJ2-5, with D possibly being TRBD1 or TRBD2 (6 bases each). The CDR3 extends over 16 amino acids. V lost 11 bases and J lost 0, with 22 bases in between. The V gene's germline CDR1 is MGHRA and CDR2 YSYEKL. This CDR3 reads CASKRQGGPNQETQYF. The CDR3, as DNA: TGCGCCTCCAAGCGCCAAGGGGGGCCGAACCAAGAGACCCAGTACTTC.

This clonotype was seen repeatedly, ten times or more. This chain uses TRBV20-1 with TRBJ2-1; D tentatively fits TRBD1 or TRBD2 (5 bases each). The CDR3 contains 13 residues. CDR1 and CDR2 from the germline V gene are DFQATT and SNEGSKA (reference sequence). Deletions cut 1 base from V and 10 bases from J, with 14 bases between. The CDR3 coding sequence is TGCAGTGCTAGAGTCTTGGTGGGACGCGAGCAGTTCTTC. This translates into CSARVLVGREQFF.